This entry lists 31 T cell receptor beta chains sequenced from one sample in a study of blood T cells in healthy people across ages. A second roughly 7 to 11 cycle PCR used barcoded and J-beta primers. TCRdb itself ran the 5' RACE reads through MiXCR, one entry per CDR3 protein. There are fewer than 1,000,000 distinct CDR3 sequences in the sample; about 42% occur only once, and nearly 20% lies in the top ten. Sequenced material: blood. These receptors all come from a man in his fifties or sixties in good health.

The V and J genes are TRBV10-1 and TRBJ2-7, with 8 bases aligning to TRBD1. The CDR3 totals 15 residues. Per germline, CDR1 WNHNN and CDR2 SYGVQD (reference sequence). Unmatched junction bases numbered 5, after V lost 0 bases and J lost 4 bases. CDR3 nucleotides: TGCGCCAGCAGTGAGTCAGGGACAGGACTTTACGAGCAGTACTTC. Encoded protein: CASSESGTGLYEQYF.

This chain links TRBV5-1 with TRBJ2-7, with 14 bases fitting TRBD2. This CDR3 spans 16 amino acids. The germline V gene encodes CDR1 SGHRS and CDR2 YFSETQ. V lost 7 bases, J lost 6 bases, and 12 bases stayed unmatched. CDR3 sequence reads: CASGLTSGGAFGEQYF. The CDR3 DNA reads TGCGCCAGCGGCCTGACTAGCGGGGGGGCCTTTGGCGAGCAGTACTTC.

This clonotype occurred a few times. The chain has TRBV21-1 and TRBJ2-5. TRBV21-1 is an annotated pseudogene. The CDR3 extends over 9 amino acids. CDR3: CATVYGQYF. CDR3 in DNA: TGTGCCACCGTGTATGGGCAGTACTTC.

The J gene is TRBJ2-4, the V gene TRBV4-1; 8 nucleotides agree with TRBD2. Germline V CDR1 and CDR2: MGHRA, YSYEKL. The CDR3 loop spans 18 amino acids. Trimming took 1 base from V and 13 from J; bases not matched to a gene: 21. This chain's CDR3 is CASSQGAGAASSYNEQYF. CDR3 nucleotides: TGCGCCAGCAGCCAAGGAGCGGGGGCCGCGAGCTCCTACAATGAGCAGTACTTC.

CDR3 loop: CASSLGDRLNYGYTF. CDR3 nucleotides: TGTGCCAGCAGCTTGGGTGACAGGCTCAACTATGGCTACACCTTC. The gene calls are TRBV5-6 and TRBJ1-2, with TRBD1 as a possible D gene (6 bases). The germline gives CDR1 SGHDT, CDR2 YYEEEE. V lost 0 bases to trimming and J lost 2 bases, with 11 bases between them. The CDR3 has 15 residues.

This clonotype has a handful of counts. The V gene is TRBV7-2, the J gene TRBJ2-7; 7 positions agree with TRBD2. The germline CDR1 and CDR2 sequences are SGHTA and FQGNSA. This CDR3 is 16 amino acids long. V lost 2 bases and J lost 4; bases outside the gene matches: 11. The CDR3 DNA sequence: TGTGCCAGCAGCTTATTCCCTGGGGGGGGGGAATACGAGCAGTACTTC. Translated, it gives CASSLFPGGGEYEQYF.

The sample holds a few counts of this clonotype. V is TRBV7-9 and J is TRBJ1-6; D uncertain. The CDR3 loop spans 14 amino acids. The germline CDR1 and CDR2 sequences are SEHNR and FQNEAQ (reference sequence). V lost 5 bases to trimming and J lost 5 bases, with 10 bases between them. The CDR3 spells CASSPHQNNSPLHF. The CDR3 DNA reads TGTGCCAGCAGCCCCCATCAGAATAATTCACCCCTCCACTTT. Full variable domain (remainder filled in from reference TRBV7-9 and TRBJ1-6): DTGVSQNPRHKITKRGQNVTFRCDPISEHNRLYWYRQTLGQGPEFLTYFQNEAQLEKSRLLSDRFSAERPKGSFSTLEIQRTEQGDSAMYLCASSPHQNNSPLHFGNGTRLTVT.

CDR3 sequence reads: CASSLVPSAQETQYF. CDR3 nucleotide sequence: TGCGCCAGCAGCTTGGTCCCTAGCGCCCAAGAGACCCAGTACTTC. The gene calls are TRBV5-1 and TRBJ2-5; a weak D match, TRBD2 (6 bases). Trimming stripped 0 bases from V and 1 base from J, with 10 bases between. The germline V gene encodes CDR1 SGHRS and CDR2 YFSETQ. The CDR3 consists of 15 residues.

The chain recombines TRBV7-8 with TRBJ2-1, with 9 positions matching TRBD2. With 2 bases clipped from V and 9 bases from J, the junction kept 17 bases outside the gene matches. The CDR3 covers 18 residues. Germline lookup yields CDR1 SGHVS and CDR2 FQNEAQ. The CDR3 is CASSLRGWAGGTGFEQFF. The CDR3, as DNA: TGTGCCAGCAGCTTAAGAGGCTGGGCGGGGGGGACGGGGTTTGAGCAGTTCTTC.

About this clonotype: Mismatch with germline at one junction end may stem from a read error. The rearrangement uses TRBV20-1 and TRBJ2-6; 14 positions agree with TRBD2. CDR3 length: 19 amino acids. The germline CDR1 and CDR2 sequences are DFQATT and SNEGSKA (reference sequence). The CDR3 nucleotides are TGCAGTGCCCTCGCGCCGGGACTAGCGGGGGCGACTGGGGTCAACGTCCTGACTTTC. As protein: CSALAPGLAGATGVNVLTF.

This clonotype has only a few counts. The genes are TRBV5-4 and TRBJ2-7, with TRBD2 matching over 13 bases. The closer fit of TRBJ2-5 to the DNA end suggests the J call may be wrong. CDR1 SGHNT and CDR2 YYREEE come from the germline V gene (reference sequence). This CDR3 spans 14 amino acids. CDR3 in amino acids: CASSLTSGGGTQYF. The CDR3 nucleotides are TGTGCCAGCAGCTTGACTAGCGGGGGGGGGACCCAGTACTTC.

Worth noting for this clonotype: The junction does not match germline at one end; this may be a read error. This chain uses TRBV6-1 with TRBJ1-4; the match to TRBD1 covers 7 bases. CDR3 size: 13 residues. Looked up from germline, CDR1 is MNHNS and CDR2 is SASEGT. CDR3 nucleotide sequence: TGTGCCCGCAGTCGAGACAGGGATGAAAAACTGTTTTTT. It specifies CARSRDRDEKLFF.

This clonotype has only a few counts. The rearrangement links TRBV11-1 to TRBJ2-4, with D uncertain. Gene TRBJ2-7 matches the end of the DNA better, so the J call may be wrong. The CDR3 has 11 amino acids. From germline, CDR1 is SGHAT and CDR2 FQDESV (reference sequence). The CDR3 DNA is TGTGCCAGCACCATGGGGTTCGAGCAGTACTTC. Translating gives CASTMGFEQYF.

The chain has TRBV7-2 and TRBJ2-4, with 9 bases identical to TRBD1. Germline CDR1 reads SGHTA; CDR2 reads FQGNSA. V was clipped by 8 bases and J by 7 bases; unmatched bases: 6. This CDR3 contains 13 residues. The DNA of the CDR3 is TGTGCCAGCGGAAGCGGGACAGGGAACATTCAGTACTTC. It yields the protein CASGSGTGNIQYF.

As to this clonotype: The junction departs from the called germline gene at one end, perhaps through a read error. This chain connects TRBV3-1 to TRBJ1-2; possibly TRBD1 for D (5 bases). CDR3 length: 16 amino acids. Germline-derived CDR1 and CDR2 are LGHDT and YNNKEL (reference sequence). CDR3 bases: TGTGCCAGCAGCCAAGATTATAGGGGATATGGAAATGGCCACACCTTC. Amino acids: CASSQDYRGYGNGHTF.

Regarding this clonotype: A much larger clone differs from this one at a single base, so this may be a read error. CDR3 sequence: CAGSFQTEQYF. The CDR3 DNA sequence: TGTGCCGGCAGCTTCCAGACAGAGCAGTACTTC. V gene TRBV7-2 combines with J gene TRBJ2-7; no clear D. There are 11 residues in the CDR3. Per germline, CDR1 SGHTA and CDR2 FQGNSA.

The chain recombines TRBV4-3 with TRBJ2-4, with D possibly TRBD1 on 5 matching bases. The end of the DNA is better explained by TRBJ2-7, so the J call may be wrong. Germline-derived CDR1 and CDR2 are LGHNA and YSLEER. CDR3 size: 14 residues. The CDR3 loop reads CASSQRAGLHEQYF. In nucleotides, the CDR3 is TGCGCCAGCAGCCAACGAGCAGGGTTGCACGAGCAGTACTTC.

This clonotype was counted between two and nine times. Just one base apart from a much larger clone, this may be a read error. This CDR3 is CASSSDRGNEQYF. As DNA, the CDR3 is TGTGCCAGCAGTTCCGACAGGGGCAATGAGCAGTACTTC. The V gene is TRBV14, the J gene TRBJ2-5, with 8 bases fitting TRBD1. With 6 bases clipped from V and 11 bases from J, the junction kept 11 bases outside the gene matches. CDR3 length: 13 residues. Germline V gene data show CDR1 as SGHDN and CDR2 as FVKESK.

This clonotype was seen a few times. The chain joins TRBV12-3 or TRBV12-4 to TRBJ1-1; no clear D. V dropped 6 bases and J dropped 4 bases, with 18 bases sitting between them. The length of the CDR3 is 15 residues. The CDR3 loop reads CASSSRTAGVTEAFF. The CDR3 DNA follows: TGTGCCAGCAGCTCCCGGACGGCAGGCGTCACTGAAGCTTTCTTT.

This clonotype appeared once. CDR3 DNA: TGTGCCAGCAGTTGGTCGGGGATCGGGGAGCTGTTTTTT. Amino acid sequence: CASSWSGIGELFF. V and J are TRBV6-2 or TRBV6-3 and TRBJ2-2, with a tentative D call TRBD2 (5 bases). The CDR3 sequence is 13 residues long. Germline-derived CDR1 and CDR2 are MNHEY and SVGEGT. V lost 4 bases, J lost 7 bases, and 10 bases lay in between.

V is TRBV20-1 and J is TRBJ2-5; 7 positions agree with TRBD1. CDR1 and CDR2 from the germline V gene are DFQATT and SNEGSKA (reference sequence). After removal of 5 bases from V and 3 bases from J, the junction contained 15 bases not matched to a gene. This CDR3 has 16 residues. The CDR3, as DNA: TGCAGTGCTGGTTTCCCCCGGACAGGTACGGAAGAGACCCAGTACTTC. Translated, it gives CSAGFPRTGTEETQYF.

This clonotype was detected only a few times. The rearrangement joins TRBV9 to TRBJ2-1; 12 bases are shared with TRBD2. V was pared by 4 bases and J by 6 bases, with 5 bases of the junction left unmatched. Germline V gives CDR1 SGDLS, CDR2 YYNGEE. This CDR3 contains 15 residues. The CDR3 DNA follows: TGTGCCAGCAGCCCTTTACTAGCGGGGGGCAATGAGCAGTTCTTC. Its protein is CASSPLLAGGNEQFF.

V and J are TRBV6-6 and TRBJ2-3; 10 bases align to TRBD2. Germline values: CDR1 MNHNY, CDR2 SVGAGI (reference sequence). There are 16 residues in the CDR3. The J segment lost 4 bases and the V segment lost 6 bases, leaving 10 bases of the junction unmatched. The CDR3 nucleotides are TGTGCCAGCAGACCCATAGCGGGGGGCGGTCCAGATACGCAGTATTTT. Its translation: CASRPIAGGGPDTQYF.

This chain uses TRBV7-9 with TRBJ1-1, with unresolved D. V was pared by 1 base and J by 1 base, with 10 bases between. CDR3 length equals 15 residues. Looked up from germline, CDR1 is SEHNR and CDR2 is FQNEAQ (reference sequence). This chain's CDR3 is CASSLDGLWNTEAFF. DNA of the CDR3: TGTGCCAGCAGCTTAGATGGACTATGGAACACTGAAGCTTTCTTT.

This clonotype was found once. J is TRBJ2-7 and V is TRBV7-2; TRBD2 might be the D (6 bases). There are 17 residues in the CDR3. The germline CDR1 and CDR2 sequences are SGHTA and FQGNSA. Trimming left V 5 bases short and J 2 bases short, with 22 bases between. The CDR3 DNA is TGTGCCAGCAGCCCCGTGGGACTCAGGTTTGGGGCCTACGAGCAGTACTTC. Translation gives CASSPVGLRFGAYEQYF. Filled out from reference TRBV7-2 and TRBJ2-7, the complete variable domain reads GAGVSQSPSNKVTEKGKDVELRCDPISGHTALYWYRQSLGQGLEFLIYFQGNSAPDKSGLPSDRFSAERTGGSVSTLTIQRTQQEDSAVYLCASSPVGLRFGAYEQYFGPGTRLTVT.

V and J are TRBV6-6 and TRBJ2-7; D uncertain. This CDR3 spans 12 amino acids. V lost 11 bases and J lost 4, with 15 bases in between. Germline V gene data show CDR1 as MNHNY and CDR2 as SVGAGI (reference sequence). CDR3 DNA: TGTGCCTCGGCATTGGATGTATACGAGCAGTACTTC. Protein: CASALDVYEQYF.

The table lists this clonotype with a few counts. The chain recombines TRBV7-9 with TRBJ2-1, with TRBD2 matching 13 bases. The CDR3 covers 15 residues. Germline loops: CDR1 SEHNR, CDR2 FQNEAQ (reference sequence). The V segment lost 0 bases and the J segment 8 bases; nucleotides outside the gene matches: 1. In DNA, the CDR3 is TGTGCCAGCAGCTTAGCGACTAGCGGGGGGTATGAGCAGTTCTTC. Translating it yields CASSLATSGGYEQFF. The complete variable domain, with remaining parts taken from reference TRBV7-9 and TRBJ2-1, reads DTGVSQNPRHKITKRGQNVTFRCDPISEHNRLYWYRQTLGQGPEFLTYFQNEAQLEKSRLLSDRFSAERPKGSFSTLEIQRTEQGDSAMYLCASSLATSGGYEQFFGPGTRLTVL.

This clonotype has more than one count but fewer than ten. V is TRBV20-1 and J is TRBJ2-1; tentatively, D is TRBD1 (5 bases). The V gene lost 1 base and the J gene lost 10 bases, with 17 bases spanning the gap. Per germline, CDR1 DFQATT and CDR2 SNEGSKA (reference sequence). The CDR3 totals 14 residues. The CDR3 DNA is TGCAGTGCTAGAGTTTATAGGGGTTTCGGGGAGCAGTTCTTC. Translating gives CSARVYRGFGEQFF.

As DNA, the CDR3 is TGCAGTGCTAGAGATCCCGCCGGACAGGGGAGAGGCTACACCTTC. This translates into CSARDPAGQGRGYTF. The rearrangement uses TRBV20-1 and TRBJ1-2; 9 bases are a match to TRBD1. Germline V CDR1 and CDR2: DFQATT, SNEGSKA (reference sequence). Unmatched junction bases numbered 10, after V lost 0 bases and J lost 8 bases. The CDR3 consists of 15 residues.

In the case of this clonotype: Sequence at one end of the junction differs from germline and may be a read error. J is TRBJ2-7 and V is TRBV5-5; D uncertain. Looked up from germline, CDR1 is SGHKS and CDR2 is YYEKEE (reference sequence). The CDR3 runs to 12 residues. As DNA, the CDR3 is TGTGTCAGCAGTTCCCTCTCCTACGAGCAGTACTTC. Residues: CVSSSLSYEQYF.

V is TRBV3-1 and J is TRBJ1-6; perhaps TRBD1 as D (5 bases). CDR3 length equals 15 residues. Germline CDR1 LGHDT, CDR2 YNNKEL (reference sequence). V was cut by 1 base and J by 10 bases, with 14 bases left in between. In DNA, the CDR3 is TGTGCCAGCAGCCAAGTTATAAGGGAGGGGTCACCCCTCCACTTT. It specifies CASSQVIREGSPLHF.